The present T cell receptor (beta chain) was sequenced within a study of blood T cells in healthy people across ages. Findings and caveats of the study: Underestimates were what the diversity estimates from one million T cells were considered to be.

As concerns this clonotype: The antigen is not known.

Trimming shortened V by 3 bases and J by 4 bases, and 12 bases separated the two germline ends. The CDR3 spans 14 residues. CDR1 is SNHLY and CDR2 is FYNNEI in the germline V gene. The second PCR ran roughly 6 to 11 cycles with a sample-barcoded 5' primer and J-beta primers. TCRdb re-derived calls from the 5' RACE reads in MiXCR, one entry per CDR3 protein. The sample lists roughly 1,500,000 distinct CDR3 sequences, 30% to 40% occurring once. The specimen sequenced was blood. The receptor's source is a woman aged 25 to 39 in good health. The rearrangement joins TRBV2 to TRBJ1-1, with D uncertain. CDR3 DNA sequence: TGTGCCAGCAGTGACCTTCCTTGGGGCACTGAAGCTTTCTTT. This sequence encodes CASSDLPWGTEAFF.